Described below is a single T cell receptor (beta chain) sequence and its context. The V gene's germline CDR1 is SGHTS and CDR2 YDEGEE. The CDR3 runs 14 residues. With V trimmed by 4 bases and J by 6 bases, 9 bases remained unmatched. This specimen comes from a study of blood T cell repertoires in COVID-19. At the level of the study: Sources were T cells, B-cell-depleted T cells, or PBMCs; the material itself was cDNA or gDNA.

TCRdb's copy holds only in-frame clones and misses some; the assay was immunoSEQ multiplex PCR. The data show 180,000 or so clones, about 85% seen once. The V call is TRBV5-8, the J call TRBJ2-7, with 8 nucleotides matching TRBD1. The sequence was obtained from a woman older than 75 with acute or convalescent COVID-19. The sequenced sample was peripheral blood. The CDR3 coding sequence is TGTGCCAGCAGCGCGGACAGGGAGTGGGCCGAGCAGTACTTC. As protein: CASSADREWAEQYF.